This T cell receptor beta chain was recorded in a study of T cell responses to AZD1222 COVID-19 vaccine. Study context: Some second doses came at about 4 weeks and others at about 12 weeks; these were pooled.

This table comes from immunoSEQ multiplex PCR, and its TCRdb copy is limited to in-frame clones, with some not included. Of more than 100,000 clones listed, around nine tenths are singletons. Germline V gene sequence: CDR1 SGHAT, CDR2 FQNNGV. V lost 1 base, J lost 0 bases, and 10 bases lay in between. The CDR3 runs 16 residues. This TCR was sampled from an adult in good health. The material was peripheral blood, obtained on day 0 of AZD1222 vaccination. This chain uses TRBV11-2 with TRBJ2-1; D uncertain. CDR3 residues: CASSLGLVSSYNEQFF. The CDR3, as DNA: TGTGCCAGCAGCTTAGGATTGGTTAGCTCCTACAATGAGCAGTTCTTC.